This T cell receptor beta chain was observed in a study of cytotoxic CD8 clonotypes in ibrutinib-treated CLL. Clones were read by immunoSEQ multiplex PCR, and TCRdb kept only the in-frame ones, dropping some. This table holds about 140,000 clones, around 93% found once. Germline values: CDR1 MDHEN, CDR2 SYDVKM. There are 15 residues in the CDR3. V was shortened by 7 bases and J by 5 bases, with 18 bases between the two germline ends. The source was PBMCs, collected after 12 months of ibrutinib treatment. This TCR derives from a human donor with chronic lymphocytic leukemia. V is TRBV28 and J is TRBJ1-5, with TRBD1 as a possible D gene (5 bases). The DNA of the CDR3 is TGTGCCAGCACCCGACCCCGGGACGGTCATCAGCCCCAGCATTTT. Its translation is CASTRPRDGHQPQHF.